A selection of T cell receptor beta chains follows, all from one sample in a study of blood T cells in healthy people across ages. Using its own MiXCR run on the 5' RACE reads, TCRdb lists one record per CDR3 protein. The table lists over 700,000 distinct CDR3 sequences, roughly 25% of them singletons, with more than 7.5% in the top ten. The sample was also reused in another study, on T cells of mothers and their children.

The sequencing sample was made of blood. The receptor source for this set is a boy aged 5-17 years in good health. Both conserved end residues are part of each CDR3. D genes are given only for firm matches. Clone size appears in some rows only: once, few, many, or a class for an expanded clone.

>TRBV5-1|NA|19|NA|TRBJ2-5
CASSSPSFAGQPAGETQYF
TGCGCCAGCAGTAGTCCGTCTTTCGCGGGCCAGCCCGCGGGGGAGACCCAGTACTTC
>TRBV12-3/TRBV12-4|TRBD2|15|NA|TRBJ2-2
CASSAGTSVYGELFF
TGTGCCAGCAGTGCCGGGACTAGCGTTTACGGGGAGCTGTTTTTT
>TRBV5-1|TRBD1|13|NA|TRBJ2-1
CASSLPTGDEQFF
TGCGCCAGCAGCCTTCCGACAGGGGATGAGCAGTTCTTC
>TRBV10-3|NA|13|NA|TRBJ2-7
CAISGAEDYEQYF
TGTGCCATCAGTGGGGCAGAGGACTACGAGCAGTACTTC
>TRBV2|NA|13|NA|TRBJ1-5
CASTGRFNQPQHF
TGTGCCAGCACCGGACGGTTCAATCAGCCCCAGCATTTT
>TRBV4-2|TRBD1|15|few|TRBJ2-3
CASSLTTEQGLAQYF
TGTGCCAGCAGCCTCACGACCGAACAGGGGTTGGCGCAGTATTTT
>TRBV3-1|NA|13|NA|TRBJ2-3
CASSPRGADTQYF
TGTGCCAGCAGCCCCAGGGGAGCAGATACGCAGTATTTT
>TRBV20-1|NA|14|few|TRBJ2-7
CSAITPGRGYEQYF
TGCAGTGCTATTACCCCCGGGCGGGGTTACGAGCAGTACTTC
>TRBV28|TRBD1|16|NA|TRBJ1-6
CASSSTRPGGDSPLHF
TGTGCCAGCAGTTCTACCAGGCCAGGGGGGGATTCACCCCTCCACTTT
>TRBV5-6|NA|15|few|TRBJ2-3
CASSRGTSSTDTQYF
TGTGCCAGCAGCCGAGGGACATCTAGCACAGATACGCAGTATTTT
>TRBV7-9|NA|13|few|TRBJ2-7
CASSGAPWGEQYF
TGTGCCAGCAGCGGCGCTCCTTGGGGTGAGCAGTACTTC